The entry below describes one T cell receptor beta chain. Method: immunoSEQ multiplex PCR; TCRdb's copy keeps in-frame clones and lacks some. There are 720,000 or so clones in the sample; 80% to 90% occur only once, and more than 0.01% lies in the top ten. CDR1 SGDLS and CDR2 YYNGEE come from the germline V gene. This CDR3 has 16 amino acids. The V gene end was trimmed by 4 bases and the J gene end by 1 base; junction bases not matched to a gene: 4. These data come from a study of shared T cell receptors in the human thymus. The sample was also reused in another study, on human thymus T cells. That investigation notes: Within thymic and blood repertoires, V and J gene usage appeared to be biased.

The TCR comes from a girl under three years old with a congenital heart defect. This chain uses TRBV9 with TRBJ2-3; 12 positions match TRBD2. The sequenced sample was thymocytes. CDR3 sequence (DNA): TGTGCCAGCAGCCCGAGACTAGCGGGGGGCACAGATACGCAGTATTTT. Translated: CASSPRLAGGTDTQYF.